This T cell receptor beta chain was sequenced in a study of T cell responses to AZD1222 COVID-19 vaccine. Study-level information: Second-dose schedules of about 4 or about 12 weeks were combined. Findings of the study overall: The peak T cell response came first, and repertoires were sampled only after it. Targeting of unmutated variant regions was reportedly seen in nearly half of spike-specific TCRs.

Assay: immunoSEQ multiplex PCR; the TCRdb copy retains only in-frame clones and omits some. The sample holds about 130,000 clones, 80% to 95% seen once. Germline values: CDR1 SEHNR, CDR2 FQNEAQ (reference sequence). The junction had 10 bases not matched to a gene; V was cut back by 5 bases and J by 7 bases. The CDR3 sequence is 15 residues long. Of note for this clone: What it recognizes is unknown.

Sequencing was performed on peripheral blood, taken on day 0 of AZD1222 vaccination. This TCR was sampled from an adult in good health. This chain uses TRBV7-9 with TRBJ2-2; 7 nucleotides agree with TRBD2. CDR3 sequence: CASSVVHGGSGELFF. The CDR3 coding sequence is TGTGCCAGCAGCGTAGTGCATGGCGGGAGCGGGGAGCTGTTTTTT.